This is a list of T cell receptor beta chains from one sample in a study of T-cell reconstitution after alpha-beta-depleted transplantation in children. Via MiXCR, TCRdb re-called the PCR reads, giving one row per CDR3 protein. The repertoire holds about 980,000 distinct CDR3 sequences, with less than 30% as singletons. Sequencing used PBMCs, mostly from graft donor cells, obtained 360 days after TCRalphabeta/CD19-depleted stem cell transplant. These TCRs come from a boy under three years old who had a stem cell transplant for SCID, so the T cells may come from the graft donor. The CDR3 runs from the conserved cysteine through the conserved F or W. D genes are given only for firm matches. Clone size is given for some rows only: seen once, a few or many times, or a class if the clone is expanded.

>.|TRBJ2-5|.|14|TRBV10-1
TGCGCCAGCAGTAGGGACACCACCCAAGAGACCCAGTACTTC
CASSRDTTQETQYF
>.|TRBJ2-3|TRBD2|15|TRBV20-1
TGCAGTGCTGGCCAGGGACTACAGAGCACAGATACGCAGTATTTT
CSAGQGLQSTDTQYF
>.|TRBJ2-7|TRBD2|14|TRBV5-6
TGTGCCAGCAGCTTGGGATGGGGAGGGGACGAGCAGTACTTC
CASSLGWGGDEQYF
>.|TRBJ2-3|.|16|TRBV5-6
TGTGCCAGCAGCTTGTTCCGGGGGGCGATCACAGATACGCAGTATTTT
CASSLFRGAITDTQYF
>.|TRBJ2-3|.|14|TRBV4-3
TGCGCCAGCAGCCAAGATCTTGGGGCAGATACGCAGTATTTT
CASSQDLGADTQYF
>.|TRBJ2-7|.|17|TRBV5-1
TGCGCCAGCAGCTCCGCACCCTCCGGCTTTGGGGCGTACGAGCAGTACTTC
CASSSAPSGFGAYEQYF
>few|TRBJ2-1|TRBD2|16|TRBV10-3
TGTGCCATCACCGGGGGGGTCCCTACCTCCTACAATGAGCAGTTCTTC
CAITGGVPTSYNEQFF
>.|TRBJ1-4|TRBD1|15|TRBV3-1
TGTGCCAGCAGCCGGGGACAGACTAGCCCGAGCAAACTGTTTTTT
CASSRGQTSPSKLFF
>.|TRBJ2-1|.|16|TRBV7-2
TGTGCCAGCAGATCAAGGTGGGGGTTCTCCTACAATGAGCAGTTCTTC
CASRSRWGFSYNEQFF
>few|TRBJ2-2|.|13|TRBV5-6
TGTGCCAGCAGCTCCAGGGTCACCGGGGAGCTGTTTTTT
CASSSRVTGELFF
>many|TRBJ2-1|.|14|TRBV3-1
TGTGCCAGCAGCCCCCTCTTTGCGGGCAATGAGCAGTTCTTC
CASSPLFAGNEQFF
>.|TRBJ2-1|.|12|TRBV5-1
TGCGCCAGCAGCCCCTCTTTCAATGAGCAGTTCTTC
CASSPSFNEQFF
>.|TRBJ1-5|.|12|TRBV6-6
TGTGCCAGCAGCCCTGTTAATCAGCCCCAGCATTTT
CASSPVNQPQHF
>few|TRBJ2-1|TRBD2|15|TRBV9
TGTGCCAGCAGCTTGCCGGGACTAGCGGGGGGGGAGCAGTTCTTC
CASSLPGLAGGEQFF
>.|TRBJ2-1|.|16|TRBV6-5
TGTGCCAGCAGTTACTCCGCCCCCCCGGGGGACAATGAGCAGTTCTTC
CASSYSAPPGDNEQFF
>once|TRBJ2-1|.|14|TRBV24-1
TGTGCCACCAGTGATTCTGGCAGGGGCAGTGAGCAGTTCTTC
CATSDSGRGSEQFF
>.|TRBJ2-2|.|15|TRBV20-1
TGCAGTGCTAGCGGGGGCGGGGCTTACACCGGGGAGCTGTTTTTT
CSASGGGAYTGELFF
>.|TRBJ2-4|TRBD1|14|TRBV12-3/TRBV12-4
TGTGCCAGCAGTTTGGACAGGACCCAAAACATTCAGTACTTC
CASSLDRTQNIQYF
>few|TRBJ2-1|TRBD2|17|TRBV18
TGTGCCAGCTCACCCCGCGGGGGTCTAGGACCAAACAATGAGCAGTTCTTC
CASSPRGGLGPNNEQFF
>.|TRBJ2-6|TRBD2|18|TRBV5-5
TGTGCCAGCAGCTTGGTTTACCTAGCGGGGACTGGGGCCAACGTCCTGACTTTC
CASSLVYLAGTGANVLTF
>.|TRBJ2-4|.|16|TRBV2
TGTGCCAGCAGTGAATCCGCGGGGATAGCCAAAAACATTCAGTACTTC
CASSESAGIAKNIQYF
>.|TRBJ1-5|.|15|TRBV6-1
TGTGCCAGCAGTCCGACGTCAGGGTTAGGTCAGCCCCAGCATTTT
CASSPTSGLGQPQHF
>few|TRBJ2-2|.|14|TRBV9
TGTGCCAGCAGCGTAGGGTCGTACACCGGGGAGCTGTTTTTT
CASSVGSYTGELFF
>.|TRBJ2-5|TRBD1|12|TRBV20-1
TGCAGTGCTCAACAGGGGAAAGAGACCCAGTACTTC
CSAQQGKETQYF
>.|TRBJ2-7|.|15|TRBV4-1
TGCGCCAGCAGCCAAACCGGGATCTCTTCCTACGAGCAGTACTTC
CASSQTGISSYEQYF
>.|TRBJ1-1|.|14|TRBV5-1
TGCGCCAGCAGAGGGGGTGGGGGAGACACTGAAGCTTTCTTT
CASRGGGGDTEAFF
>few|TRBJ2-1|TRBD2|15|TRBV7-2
TGTGCCAGCACAAGACTAGCGGGGGGCAACAATGAGCAGTTCTTC
CASTRLAGGNNEQFF
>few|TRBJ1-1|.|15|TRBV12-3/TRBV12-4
TGTGCCAGCAGTTTACGGTCTCACTCGAGGACTGAAGCTTTCTTT
CASSLRSHSRTEAFF
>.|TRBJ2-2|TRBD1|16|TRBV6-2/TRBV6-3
TGTGCCAGCCGACATCGGAACAGGGGGTACACCGGGGAGCTGTTTTTT
CASRHRNRGYTGELFF
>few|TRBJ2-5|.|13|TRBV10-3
TGTGCCATCGGTGGGACCAAGGGGGAGACCCAGTACTTC
CAIGGTKGETQYF
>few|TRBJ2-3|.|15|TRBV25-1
TGTGCCAGCAGTGGAGAACAGGGAGGGGGAGATACGCAGTATTTT
CASSGEQGGGDTQYF
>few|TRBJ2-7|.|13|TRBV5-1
TGCGCCAGCAGCTTGGACATTTTCAACGAGCAGTACTTC
CASSLDIFNEQYF
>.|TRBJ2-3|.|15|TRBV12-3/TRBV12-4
TGTGCCAGCAGCCGGATAGGCTCTAGCACAGATACGCAGTATTTT
CASSRIGSSTDTQYF
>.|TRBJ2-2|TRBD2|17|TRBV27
TGTGCCAGCAGTTTTATCAGGCTAGCGGGGCTGACCGGGGAGCTGTTTTTT
CASSFIRLAGLTGELFF
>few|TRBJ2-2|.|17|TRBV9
TGTGCCAGCAGCGGGCGGAAAGGGGGGGGGAACACCGGGGAGCTGTTTTTT
CASSGRKGGGNTGELFF
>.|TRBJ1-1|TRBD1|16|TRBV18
TGTGCCAGCTCACCAGTGCGGGACAGGGGAAACACTGAAGCTTTCTTT
CASSPVRDRGNTEAFF
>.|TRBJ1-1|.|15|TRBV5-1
TGCGCCAGCAGCCCAGACAGGCGGATGAACACTGAAGCTTTCTTT
CASSPDRRMNTEAFF
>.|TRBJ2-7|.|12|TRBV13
TGTGCCAGCAGCTCCCAGATCGACGAGCAGTACTTC
CASSSQIDEQYF
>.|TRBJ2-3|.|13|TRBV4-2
TGTGCCAGCAGCCGAGAACGTCCAGATACGCAGTATTTT
CASSRERPDTQYF
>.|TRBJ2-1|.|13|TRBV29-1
TGCAGCGTTGTCGGTGGGGTCCCGGGTGAGCAGTTCTTC
CSVVGGVPGEQFF
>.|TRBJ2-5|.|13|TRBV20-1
TGCAGTGCTGGCCGGGCCGACCAAGAGACCCAGTACTTC
CSAGRADQETQYF
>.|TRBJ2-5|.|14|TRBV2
TGTGCCAGCAGTGGGGTAGGATCCCAAGAGACCCAGTACTTC
CASSGVGSQETQYF
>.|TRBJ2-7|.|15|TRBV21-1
TGTGCCAGCAGCCCTGGCTCCCCGAGCTCCTACGAGCAGTACTTC
CASSPGSPSSYEQYF
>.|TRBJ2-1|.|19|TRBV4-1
TGCGCCAGCAGCCCAGGAAGGAACCTAGACAGGATGTCCTACAATGAGCAGTTCTTC
CASSPGRNLDRMSYNEQFF
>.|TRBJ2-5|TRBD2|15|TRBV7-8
TGTGCCAGCAGCTTAAGCCGTCTAGCGGGGGGTCCCAACTTATTC
CASSLSRLAGGPNLF
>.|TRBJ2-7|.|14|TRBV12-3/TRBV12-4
TGTGCCAGCAGTTCCCCCGGGCCGCGCTGGGAGCAGTACTTC
CASSSPGPRWEQYF
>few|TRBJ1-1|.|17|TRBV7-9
TGTGCCAGCAGCTTAGTATCTGTGGGGGCGGTAGGTACTGAAGCTTTCTTT
CASSLVSVGAVGTEAFF
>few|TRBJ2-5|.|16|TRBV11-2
TGTGCCAGCAGCTTAGATCGGGACCCATCCCAAGAGACCCAGTACTTC
CASSLDRDPSQETQYF
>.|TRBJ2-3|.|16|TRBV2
TGTGCCAGCAGTGAAGCATCGGCGCAGAGCACAGATACGCAGTATTTT
CASSEASAQSTDTQYF
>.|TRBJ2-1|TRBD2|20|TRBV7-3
TGTGCCAGCAGCTTAATACCGAACACGGTTGTTTCGGGGGGGTACAATGAGCAGTTCTTC
CASSLIPNTVVSGGYNEQFF
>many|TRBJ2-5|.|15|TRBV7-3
TGTGCCAGCAGCTTAGCGGGTCAACCTGGAGAGACCCAGTACTTC
CASSLAGQPGETQYF
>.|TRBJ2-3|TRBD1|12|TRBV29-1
TGCAGCGCTGACAGGGGAACAGATACGCAGTATTTT
CSADRGTDTQYF
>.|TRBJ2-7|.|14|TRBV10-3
TGTGCCATCAGGGCGGCACAGGGCCCTTACGAGCAGTACTTC
CAIRAAQGPYEQYF
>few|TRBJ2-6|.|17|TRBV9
TGTGCCAGCAGCGTAGACAGTATATTCTCTGGGGCCAACGTCCTGACTTTC
CASSVDSIFSGANVLTF
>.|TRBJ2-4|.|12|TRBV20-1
TGCAGTGCCGAAGTAGGCCACAACATTCAGTACTTC
CSAEVGHNIQYF
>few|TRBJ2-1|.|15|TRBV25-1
TGTGCCAGCAGTGAAACATCCCCAAGGGGGAATGAGCAGTTCTTC
CASSETSPRGNEQFF
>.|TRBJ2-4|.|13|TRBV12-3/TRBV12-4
TGTGCCAGCAGTCTCCGGACCGAAAACATTCAGTACTTC
CASSLRTENIQYF
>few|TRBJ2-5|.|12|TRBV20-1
TGCAGTGCTAGAGATGGTCCCCGGACCCAGTACTTC
CSARDGPRTQYF
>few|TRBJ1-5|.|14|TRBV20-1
TGCAGTGTCACCGCCCCGAGGGGCCATCAGCCCCAGCATTTT
CSVTAPRGHQPQHF
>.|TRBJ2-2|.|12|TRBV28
TGTGCCAGCAGTAGGTCAGCGAGGGAGCTGTTTTTT
CASSRSARELFF